This T cell receptor beta chain was identified during a study of shared clonotypes between healthy human individuals (dated by TCRdb to about 2020). Regarding the complete study: Two women and a few men aged 18 to 49 years were included in the cohort. For each donor, three plates each were used for CD4 naive and CD4 memory, two plates were used for CD8 naive, and one plate was used for CD8 memory. To estimate repertoire size and how much clonotypes are shared between individuals, the study performed deep sequencing of blood TCR repertoires from a few healthy adults. Different laboratories and diverse techniques were used to prepare libraries and sequence TCR repertoires, to increase sequencing depth and limit assay-specific biases. Per donor, leukapheresis produced somewhere between about 0.94 and 9 billion PBMCs.

TCR CDR3 regions were amplified from genomic DNA by multiplex PCR using the deep immunoSEQ assay. Genomic DNA extracted from each cell subset was distributed evenly over all wells of several immunoSEQ 96-well plates, and each plate served as one replicate. For sorted subsets, 200 ng of genomic DNA, equivalent to 25,000 to 35,000 T cell genomes, went into each replicate PCR. The purified libraries were quantified using a Qubit 3.0 fluorometer, sized with a Bioanalyzer 2100, and then quantified again using the KAPA Library Quantification kit. Every immunoSEQ 96-well plate was sequenced on a dedicated single-read 150-cycle Illumina NextSeq 550 flow cell. In the source study's methods: The immunoSEQ output contained only junctional sequences without quality scores, so filtering could not match that applied to full-length reads. To assign V/J genes and CDR3, sequences were annotated against IMGT germline references using PyIR, a Python wrapper for IgBLAST v1.9. Reads were filtered out if the reads had weak V/J assignments (E-value above 1e-6), no CDR3, stop codons, out-of-frame junctions, or ambiguous translated residues. V3J clonotypes were defined as sequences sharing the same inferred V gene, J gene, and CDR3 amino acid sequence. Percentage overlap between repertoires was computed as shared unique clonotypes divided by the size of the smaller repertoire. Richness of each repertoire was evaluated using RTK rarefaction, the Chao1 estimator, and Recon v2.1 estimates of unobserved clonotypes. For all TCRbeta clonotypes obtained by the gDNA method from several donors, generation probabilities were computed with OLGA. Sourced from immuneACCESS, this table was stored by TCRdb with only in-frame sequences that have V and J called. A share of the clones is absent; for the studies checked, an unresolved V gene accounts for under half, and the remainder has no known explanation. That table supplies the V and J calls and clone size; D and trimming were determined from the DNA. This sample holds 2 million to 3 million clones; approximately 94% were observed only once. Of the sample, roughly 0.13% is held by the ten largest clones.

The paper as a whole reports these results and caveats: Because the study included a small number of donors, the genetic and exposure-history diversity represented was limited. Larger estimated clonotype richness was generally found for naive subsets than for memory subsets. Clonotypes shared by all four sorted-subset donors showed higher generation probabilities than non-shared clonotypes. Incomplete sequencing was indicated by rarefaction of sorted-subset datasets, despite the large sequencing depth. Sampling was restricted to blood, and TCR repertoires in tissues likely differ from the TCR repertoires found in blood. Sharing across several donors was observed for around 4.8% of naive CD4, 3.5% of naive CD8, around 2.5% of memory CD4, and around 0.4% of memory CD8 clonotypes. Pairwise subsampling led to the expectation that sequencing depth would affect the degree of clonotype sharing among donors.

CDR1 and CDR2, looked up from the germline V gene (reference sequence), are LNHDA and SQIVND. Counted from cysteine to phenylalanine, this CDR3 has 15 amino acids. Only the CDR3 region is kept as DNA, spanning 45 bases read in frame from base 1. V is clipped by 1 base and J by 1 base, and the sequence between their germline boundaries is 10 bases long. To note about this clone: Its antigen is currently not known. Base qualities are missing; no much larger clone stands one base away.

The donors were healthy, HIV-negative adults with no recently reported acute infections or vaccinations. Every donor was a Caucasian adult residing in Nashville, Tennessee, USA. CD4+ T cells were enriched by magnetic negative selection, after which naive cells were positively selected on CD45RA and the negative fraction was taken as the memory subset. Blood was collected by leukapheresis, and PBMCs were isolated by Ficoll-Histopaque density gradient centrifugation and then cryopreserved in liquid nitrogen vapor phase. Analytical flow cytometry was used to check the purity and quantity of each magnetically sorted T cell population. Genomic DNA was isolated from each sorted fraction and quantified by UV absorbance on a Nanodrop 2000c.

The sequenced sample was naive CD4+ T cells sorted from blood. The cell subset or site tag for this specimen amounts to: CD45RA+ positively selected. The rearranged segments are TRBV19 and TRBJ2-5; the D call could be TRBD1 or TRBD2, with each sharing 6 bases. The source of this sequence is a man younger than 35 in good health. The base sequence is TGTGCCAGTAGTATAGGTTGGGGGGCCCAAGAGACCCAGTACTTC. This sequence encodes CASSIGWGAQETQYF.